This note documents a single T cell receptor (beta chain) sequence. Original data processing: How many nucleated cells were present was estimated from reference gene primer amplification. Using immunoSEQ multiplex PCR, the repertoire was profiled, and TCRdb retains in-frame clones only, with some absent. Clone size and V and J calls were adopted from that table, with D and trimming inferred from the DNA. Here the sample spans over 150,000 clones, around four fifths being singletons. The CDR3 runs to 12 residues. The germline V and J ends were trimmed by 7 bases and 1 base, with 8 bases remaining between them. Per germline, CDR1 SNHLY and CDR2 FYNNEI. The data originate from a study of blood T cell repertoires in COVID-19. Whole-study context: COVID-19 samples collected from the United States, Italy and Spain covered acute and convalescent phases.

The material sequenced was peripheral blood. The V call is TRBV2, the J call TRBJ2-7; D is possibly TRBD1 (5 bases). This TCR came from a woman at least 80 years old with COVID-19, enrolled during active disease. The CDR3 DNA reads as TGTGCCAGCATGAGGACATCCTACGAGCAGTACTTC. It encodes CASMRTSYEQYF.